This T cell receptor (beta chain) was observed in a study of T cells after yellow fever vaccination. General study results and limits: Any FACS-sorted repertoire could hold abundant clonotypes that contaminate it from the bulk population. Reappearance after the booster was observed for most primary-vaccination clones (roughly 97% CD4, less than 90% CD8).

V lost 7 bases and J 5 bases, leaving 12 bases between the germline ends. The CDR3 is made up of 13 amino acids. Germline CDR1 and CDR2: DFQATT and SNEGSKA (reference sequence). From the 5' RACE reads, TCRdb called clonotypes with MiXCR, one entry per CDR3 protein. The sample yields roughly 45,000 distinct CDR3 sequences, about 6.3% seen once. The clonotype was recovered from a man aged 25 to 45 who received the YFV17D yellow fever vaccine. The chain has TRBV20-1 and TRBJ1-6, with a tentative D call TRBD1 (6 bases). This specimen was PBMCs, either bulk or a sorted T-cell subset (CD4+, CD8+, memory, or dextramer-sorted; not recorded which), taken 45 days after the yellow fever booster vaccination. CDR3 nucleotide sequence: TGCAGTGGCACGGGGGCAAATAATTCACCCCTCCACTTT. Protein: CSGTGANNSPLHF.